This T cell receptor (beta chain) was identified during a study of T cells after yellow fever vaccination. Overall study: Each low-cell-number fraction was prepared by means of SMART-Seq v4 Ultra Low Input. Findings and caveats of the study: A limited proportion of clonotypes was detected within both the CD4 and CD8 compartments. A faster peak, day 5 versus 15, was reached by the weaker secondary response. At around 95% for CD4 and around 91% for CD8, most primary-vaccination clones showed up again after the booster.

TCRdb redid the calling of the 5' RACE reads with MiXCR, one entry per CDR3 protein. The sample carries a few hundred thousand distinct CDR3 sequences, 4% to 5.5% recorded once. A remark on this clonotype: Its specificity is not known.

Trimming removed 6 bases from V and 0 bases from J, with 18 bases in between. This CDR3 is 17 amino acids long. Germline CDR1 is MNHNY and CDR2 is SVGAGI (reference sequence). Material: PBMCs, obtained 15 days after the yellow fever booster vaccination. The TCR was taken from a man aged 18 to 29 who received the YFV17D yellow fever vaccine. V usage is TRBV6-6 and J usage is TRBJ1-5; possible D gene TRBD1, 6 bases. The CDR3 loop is CASRPRRGVDSNQPQHF. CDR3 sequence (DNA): TGTGCCAGCAGGCCACGGAGGGGGGTCGATAGCAATCAGCCCCAGCATTTT.